This T cell receptor beta chain was retrieved from a study of Tregs in tolerant kidney transplant recipients. Thawed PBMCs were FACS-sorted into unstimulated CD4+CD25+CD127- regulatory T cells, CD4+CD25- non-regulatory cells, CD4 and CD8 cells. Trimming cost V 3 bases and J 2 bases, with 10 bases left between them. Germline CDR1 is LNHDA and CDR2 is SQIVND (reference sequence). The CDR3 has 14 amino acids. The repertoire was sequenced with immunoSEQ multiplex PCR; TCRdb's copy has only in-frame clones and lacks some. This sample has roughly 64,000 clones, with 95% to 98% found just once. The rearrangement joins TRBV19 to TRBJ1-2; D is possibly TRBD1 (5 bases). The receptor was isolated from a human donor who received a combined kidney and bone marrow transplant. This specimen was Tregs from blood, taken before the transplant. The CDR3 here is CASSIGGANYGYTF. The CDR3 DNA reads TGTGCCAGTAGTATCGGCGGGGCAAACTATGGCTACACCTTC.